One and the same sample provided the 30 T cell receptor beta chains below, sequenced in a study of Ad26.COV2.S vaccination and SARS-CoV-2 variants (dated by TCRdb to about 2021). To prepare the library, the immunoSEQ multiplex PCR assay was applied. Imported from immuneACCESS, the table was reduced by TCRdb to in-frame sequences with V and J called. These copies leave out some clones; in studies compared against another copy, an unresolved V gene accounts for under half, and the cause of the remainder is not known. The sample profile shows about 680,000 clones; more than 70% of them were found once. 1.5% of the sample comes from the top ten. This specimen's treatment or condition label, per the study, means: approximately 18 received Ad26.COV2.S at low or high dose, single or two shots; about 5 received placebo; per-sample allocation not given. For vaccine and placebo recipients, the sequenced repertoires came from samples collected on day 63 after the first injection.

The sequenced sample was peripheral blood, obtained in a trial of Ad26.COV2.S vaccine versus placebo. The origin of the receptors is a person aged 18 to 65 who received the Ad26.COV2.S COVID-19 vaccine or a placebo.

This clone was seen once. The sample has other DNA sequences that encode this CDR3 too. The V and J genes are TRBV6-2 or TRBV6-3 and TRBJ1-2, with 10 bases identical to TRBD1. The CDR3 consists of 15 residues. In germline, CDR1 is MNHEY, CDR2 SVGEGT. V gave up 3 bases and J gave up 2 bases; unmatched junction bases: 3. CDR3 DNA sequence: TGTGCCAGCAGTTATCCGGGACAGGGGAACTATGGCTACACCTTC. This codes for CASSYPGQGNYGYTF.

The chain recombines TRBV27 with TRBJ2-2; no clear D. The CDR3 contains 14 residues. The germline gives CDR1 MNHEY, CDR2 SMNVEV (reference sequence). V was clipped by 3 bases and J by 4 bases, with 9 bases between them. CDR3 residues: CASSLAPGTGELFF. The CDR3, as DNA: TGTGCCAGCAGTTTGGCGCCGGGCACCGGGGAGCTGTTTTTT.

The chain combines TRBV7-2 with TRBJ2-1; TRBD1 matches 9 bases. The CDR3 length is 12 residues. J lost 13 bases, V lost 5 bases, and 6 bases had no gene match. Germline CDR1 is SGHTA and CDR2 is FQGNSA. The CDR3 region has the DNA TGTGCCAGCAGCACGGAACAGGGGGCACAGTTCTTC. It encodes CASSTEQGAQFF.

The count of this clone is one. This chain joins TRBV7-9 and TRBJ1-5; no firm D call. The CDR3 covers 14 residues. Per the germline V gene, CDR1 is SEHNR and CDR2 is FQNEAQ (reference sequence). The ends were cut back, 5 bases at V and 5 bases at J, with 13 bases in the middle. CDR3 coding DNA: TGTGCCAGCAGCCGAGGAAGTCACGATCAGCCCCAGCATTTT. It yields the protein CASSRGSHDQPQHF.

This chain connects TRBV6-5 to TRBJ1-1, with D perhaps TRBD1 (6 bases). The CDR3 consists of 14 residues. Trimming took off 8 bases at V and 3 bases at J, with 16 bases between the two ends. Germline V gene sequence: CDR1 MNHEY, CDR2 SVGAGI. As DNA, the CDR3 is TGTGCCAGCCCCGAGCAGGGGACCTACACTGAAGCTTTCTTT. This translates into CASPEQGTYTEAFF.

With regard to this clone: Germline and junction disagree at one end, which may indicate a read error. The chain carries TRBV7-6 and TRBJ2-3; D might be TRBD2 (5 bases). Germline CDR1 and CDR2: SGHVS and FNYEAQ. This CDR3 has 18 residues. CDR3 sequence: CASSLAGPWSGRTDTQYF. DNA of the CDR3: TGTGCCAGCAGCTTAGCGGGTCCCTGGAGCGGCCGCACAGATACACAGTATTTT.

The rearrangement links TRBV18 to TRBJ2-7; weak D call: TRBD1 (5 bases). This CDR3 comprises 13 residues. Germline assignment: CDR1 KGHSH and CDR2 LQKENI. V dropped 6 bases and J dropped 5 bases, with 14 bases sitting between them. The CDR3 DNA sequence: TGTGCCAGCTCTCTAGGGGTCCGTGACGAGCAGTACTTC. Translating gives CASSLGVRDEQYF. Using reference TRBV18 and TRBJ2-7 for the parts outside the CDR3, the full variable domain is NAGVMQNPRHLVRRRGQEARLRCSPMKGHSHVYWYRQLPEEGLKFMVYLQKENIIDESGMPKERFSAEFPKEGPSILRIQQVVRGDSAAYFCASSLGVRDEQYFGPGTRLTVT.

This sequence joins TRBV29-1 and TRBJ2-3; 9 nucleotides line up with TRBD1. From germline, CDR1 is SQVTM and CDR2 ANQGSEA. J lost 0 bases, V lost 5 bases, and 6 bases had no gene match. The CDR3 spans 15 residues. For the CDR3, the DNA is TGCAGCGTTAGAACAGGGGGCGCAAGCACAGATACGCAGTATTTT. The encoded protein is CSVRTGGASTDTQYF.

The chain uses TRBV30 and TRBJ1-5; D gene ambiguous. V was trimmed by 2 bases and J by 5 bases, leaving 10 bases between them. This CDR3 contains 13 residues. Germline values: CDR1 GTSNPN, CDR2 SVGIG (reference sequence). The CDR3 bases are TGTGCCTGGAGTAACTCAGACCATCAGCCCCAGCATTTT. This gives the protein CAWSNSDHQPQHF.

This clone was observed a handful of times. V usage is TRBV6-1 and J usage is TRBJ2-7; a weak D match, TRBD2 (5 bases). The CDR3 extends over 15 amino acids. Germline lookup yields CDR1 MNHNS and CDR2 SASEGT. V was clipped by 1 base and J by 4 bases, with 14 bases between them. CDR3 in amino acids: CASSEGPEGGYEQYF. CDR3 nucleotides: TGTGCCAGCAGTGAAGGGCCAGAGGGTGGTTACGAGCAGTACTTC.

To note about this clone: The same CDR3 can be traced to other DNA sequences in this sample. The gene calls are TRBV19 and TRBJ2-3; perhaps TRBD2 as D (6 bases). The CDR3 is 15 amino acids. CDR1 is LNHDA, CDR2 SQIVND, per germline (reference sequence). V lost 3 bases, J lost 1 base, and 11 bases lay in between. CDR3 coding DNA: TGTGCCAGTAGTATCGGGGGACGGGGCACAGATACGCAGTATTTT. As protein: CASSIGGRGTDTQYF.

This chain links TRBV10-3 with TRBJ2-7, with 9 nucleotides matching TRBD2. The ends lost 3 bases at V and 9 bases at J; junction bases unmatched: 18. CDR3 length: 17 amino acids. CDR1 and CDR2 (germline): ENHRY, SYGVKD. Here the CDR3 reads CAISDLTSGDLAGVQYF. The CDR3 DNA follows: TGTGCCATCAGTGATCTGACTAGCGGTGACTTGGCAGGGGTGCAGTACTTC.

The chain links TRBV18 to TRBJ1-3; TRBD1 agrees at 7 bases. The CDR3 is 16 amino acids. J lost 0 bases, V lost 3 bases, and 5 bases had no gene match. Germline assignment: CDR1 KGHSH and CDR2 LQKENI. The CDR3 DNA is TGTGCCAGCTCACCCGCGGGACAGAGCTCTGGAAACACCATATATTTT. Translating it yields CASSPAGQSSGNTIYF.

This clone has a handful of counts. This sequence joins TRBV7-8 and TRBJ2-7; D is unresolved. The V and J ends lost 5 bases and 7 bases respectively, with 15 bases between them. Germline V gene sequence: CDR1 SGHVS, CDR2 FQNEAQ. The CDR3 is 13 amino acids. The CDR3 bases are TGTGCCAGCAGCCTTGGACCGGCAACTGAGCAGTACTTC. It is translated as CASSLGPATEQYF.

V is TRBV15 and J is TRBJ2-7; D tentatively reads TRBD1 or TRBD2 (5 bases each). The V end lost 3 bases, the J end lost 0 bases, and 9 bases lay between the germline ends. The CDR3 has 14 residues. Per the germline V gene, CDR1 is LNHNV and CDR2 is YYDKDF (reference sequence). CDR3 region: CATSRGRISYEQYF. CDR3 nucleotide sequence: TGTGCCACCAGCAGGGGACGGATCTCCTACGAGCAGTACTTC.

This chain connects TRBV7-9 to TRBJ1-1, with D uncertain. This CDR3 spans 12 amino acids. Germline CDR1 is SEHNR and CDR2 is FQNEAQ (reference sequence). V was trimmed by 1 base and J by 8 bases, leaving 8 bases between them. The CDR3 DNA follows: TGTGCCAGCAGCTTAGGGCAGGTGGAAGCTTTCTTT. Protein sequence: CASSLGQVEAFF.

The CDR3 region has the DNA TGTGCCAGCAGCCAGACCGGGACTAGTCCCTACGAGCAGTACTTC. As protein: CASSQTGTSPYEQYF. J is TRBJ2-7 and V is TRBV3-1 (or the pseudogene TRBV3-2), with 8 bases lining up with TRBD2. V lost 3 bases to trimming and J lost 2 bases; unmatched junction nucleotides: 6. The CDR3 totals 15 residues. CDR1 is LGHDT and CDR2 is YNNKEL in the germline V gene (reference sequence).

This chain joins TRBV18 and TRBJ2-7, with D hard to call. The germline V gene has CDR1 KGHSH and CDR2 LQKENI. The CDR3 has 14 amino acids. V gave up 3 bases and J gave up 0 bases, with 9 bases separating them. CDR3 in DNA: TGTGCCAGCTCACCCACCCTAGGCTCCTACGAGCAGTACTTC. Amino acid sequence: CASSPTLGSYEQYF.

With regard to this clone: Other nucleotide sequences in the sample specify the same CDR3. V is TRBV20-1 and J is TRBJ2-7; D unclear. This CDR3 spans 11 amino acids. V lost 0 bases and J lost 3, with 3 bases in between. Germline V gene sequence: CDR1 DFQATT, CDR2 SNEGSKA (reference sequence). The CDR3 loop is CSARDYYEQYF. CDR3 nucleotides: TGCAGTGCTAGAGACTACTACGAGCAGTACTTC.

This clone has only a few counts. The J gene is TRBJ1-5, the V gene TRBV23-1; D perhaps matches TRBD1 (6 bases). TRBV23-1 is recorded as an ORF, its role being uncertain. The CDR3 is 19 residues long. V lost 4 bases, J lost 0 bases, and 22 bases lay in between. For the CDR3, the DNA is TGCGCCAGCAGTCGCCCTCGGGACACAGAGAATTATAGCAATCAGCCCCAGCATTTT. Its protein is CASSRPRDTENYSNQPQHF.

This clone was seen a single time. The chain recombines TRBV29-1 with TRBJ2-7; perhaps TRBD1 as D (6 bases). The CDR3 runs 13 residues. V lost 7 bases and J lost 1, with 14 bases in between. Per germline, CDR1 SQVTM and CDR2 ANQGSEA. The CDR3 DNA sequence: TGCAGCGGTTCCAGGGGAGCGTCCTACGAGCAGTACTTC. The encoded protein is CSGSRGASYEQYF.

The chain couples TRBV3-1 (or the pseudogene TRBV3-2) to TRBJ1-5; D is uncertain. The germline V gene has CDR1 LGHDT and CDR2 YNNKEL (reference sequence). Trimming removed 0 bases from V and 5 bases from J, with 8 bases in between. This CDR3 spans 14 amino acids. The CDR3 bases are TGTGCCAGCAGCCAAGATTACCGATATCAGCCCCAGCATTTT. It codes for CASSQDYRYQPQHF.

The chain combines TRBV29-1 with TRBJ1-5; D unresolved. CDR1 SQVTM and CDR2 ANQGSEA come from the germline V gene. Trimming cost V 7 bases and J 0 bases, with 10 bases left between them. The CDR3 runs 13 residues. DNA for the CDR3: TGCAGCGCTGGGGAAAATAGCAATCAGCCCCAGCATTTT. It is translated as CSAGENSNQPQHF. The full variable domain, in which reference TRBV29-1 and TRBJ1-5 provide the parts outside the CDR3, is SAVISQKPSRDICQRGTSLTIQCQVDSQVTMMFWYRQQPGQSLTLIATANQGSEATYESGFVIDKFPISRPNLTFSTLTVSNMSPEDSSIYLCSAGENSNQPQHFGDGTRLSIL.

This clone appeared once. The chain is built from TRBV4-2 and TRBJ2-7; the match to TRBD2 covers 9 bases. The J segment lost 5 bases and the V segment lost 2 bases, leaving 10 bases of the junction unmatched. The CDR3 consists of 16 residues. CDR1 LGHNA and CDR2 YNFKEQ come from the germline V gene. CDR3 DNA sequence: TGTGCCAGCAGCCAATCCATAGCGGGAGACCTCAACGAGCAGTACTTC. This sequence encodes CASSQSIAGDLNEQYF.

J is TRBJ2-3 and V is TRBV5-6; 12 nucleotides line up with TRBD1. In germline, CDR1 is SGHDT, CDR2 YYEEEE. The CDR3 totals 18 residues. V shed 1 base and J 0 bases; nucleotides not matched to a gene: 6. DNA of the CDR3: TGTGCCAGCAGCTTGCCTCCGGGACAGGGGGCGAGCACAGATACGCAGTATTTT. Its translation is CASSLPPGQGASTDTQYF.

The chain carries TRBV7-8 and TRBJ1-2; the D gene is possibly TRBD1 (6 bases). Trimming shortened V by 3 bases and J by 5 bases, and 13 bases separated the two germline ends. Per germline, CDR1 SGHVS and CDR2 FQNEAQ. The CDR3 is made up of 14 amino acids. The CDR3 here is CASSFTQGGYGYTF. In DNA, the CDR3 is TGTGCCAGCAGCTTTACACAGGGCGGATATGGCTACACCTTC.

The chain has TRBV27 and TRBJ2-1; D is perhaps TRBD1 (6 bases). Germline lookup yields CDR1 MNHEY and CDR2 SMNVEV (reference sequence). Trimming took 6 bases from V and 0 from J, leaving 15 bases between them. The CDR3 loop spans 16 amino acids. The CDR3 reads CASRIKQGSSYNEQFF. Here the CDR3 DNA reads TGTGCCAGCAGGATCAAACAGGGAAGCTCCTACAATGAGCAGTTCTTC.

The chain has TRBV6-5 and TRBJ1-2; D is ambiguous. This CDR3 spans 12 amino acids. V dropped 2 bases and J dropped 8 bases, with 9 bases sitting between them. Germline lookup yields CDR1 MNHEY and CDR2 SVGAGI. CDR3 DNA: TGTGCCAGCAGTTACCGTCACGGAGGCTACACCTTC. As protein: CASSYRHGGYTF.

CDR3 loop: CASSHPSLSGVTETDTQYF. CDR3 nucleotide sequence: TGCGCCAGCAGCCACCCATCCCTTAGCGGGGTGACCGAGACAGATACGCAGTATTTT. The rearrangement uses TRBV4-1 and TRBJ2-3; 8 bases are shared with TRBD2. Trimming took 3 bases from V and 3 from J; bases not matched to a gene: 17. The CDR3 length is 19 residues. Germline V gene lookup returns CDR1 MGHRA and CDR2 YSYEKL.

As to this clone: The junction departs from germline at one end; a sequencing error may be responsible. The chain combines TRBV7-3 with TRBJ2-1, with 10 bases matching TRBD2. From germline, CDR1 is SGHTA and CDR2 FQGTGA. The CDR3 contains 15 residues. The CDR3 region is CASSITSGDYNEQFF. The CDR3 DNA reads as TGTGCCAGCAGCATAACTAGCGGGGATTACAATGAGCAGTTCTTC.